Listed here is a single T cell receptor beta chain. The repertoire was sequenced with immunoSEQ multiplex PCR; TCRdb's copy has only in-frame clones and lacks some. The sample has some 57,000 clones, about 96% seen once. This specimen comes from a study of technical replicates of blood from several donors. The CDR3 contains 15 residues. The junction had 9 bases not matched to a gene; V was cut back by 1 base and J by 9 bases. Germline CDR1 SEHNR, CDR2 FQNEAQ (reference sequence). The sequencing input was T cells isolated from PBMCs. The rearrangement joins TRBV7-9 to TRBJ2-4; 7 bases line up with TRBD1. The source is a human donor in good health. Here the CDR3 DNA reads TGTGCCAGCAGCTTAGGTGGTAGGGACAGACTCATTCAGTACTTC. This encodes CASSLGGRDRLIQYF.